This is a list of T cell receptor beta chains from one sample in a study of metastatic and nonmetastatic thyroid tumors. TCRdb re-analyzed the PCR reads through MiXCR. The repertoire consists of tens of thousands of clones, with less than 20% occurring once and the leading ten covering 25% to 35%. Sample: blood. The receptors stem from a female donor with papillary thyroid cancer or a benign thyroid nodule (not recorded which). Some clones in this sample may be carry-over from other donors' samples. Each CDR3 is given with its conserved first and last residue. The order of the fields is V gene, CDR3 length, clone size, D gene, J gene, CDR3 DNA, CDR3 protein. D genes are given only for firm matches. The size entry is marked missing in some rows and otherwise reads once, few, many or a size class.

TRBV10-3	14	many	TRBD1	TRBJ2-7	TGTGCCATCAGCGGGGGGACAGGGGAAAGGGAGCAGTACTTC	CAISGGTGEREQYF
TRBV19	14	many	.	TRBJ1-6	TGTGCCAGTAGTGAGGGCAGGGTATACTCACCCCTCCACTTT	CASSEGRVYSPLHF
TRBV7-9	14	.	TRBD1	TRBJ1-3	TGTGCCAGCAGATTCGGACAGGGAGGAAACACCATATATTTT	CASRFGQGGNTIYF
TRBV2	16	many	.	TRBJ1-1	TGTGCCAGCAGTGAAGCACCTACCAACGTGAACACTGAAGCTTTCTTT	CASSEAPTNVNTEAFF
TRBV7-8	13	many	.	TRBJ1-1	TGTGCCAGCAGCTTAGGGGCCGGAACGGAAGCTTTCTTT	CASSLGAGTEAFF
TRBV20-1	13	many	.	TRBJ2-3	TGCAGTGCTACCCCAGTGAGCACAGATACGCAGTATTTT	CSATPVSTDTQYF
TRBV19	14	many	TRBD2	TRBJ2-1	TGTGCCAGTAGCACTGCTAGCGGGGGCGGTGAGCAGTTCTTC	CASSTASGGGEQFF
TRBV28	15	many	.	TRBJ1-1	TGTGCCAGCAGTTTATTGGGGGGCTGGTCCACTGAAGCTTTCTTT	CASSLLGGWSTEAFF
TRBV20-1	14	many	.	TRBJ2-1	TGCAGTGCTAGTGTGGGGTCCTCCTACAATGAGCAGTTCTTC	CSASVGSSYNEQFF
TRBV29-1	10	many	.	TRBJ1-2	TGCAGCGTTGAGACAGGTGGCTACACCTTC	CSVETGGYTF
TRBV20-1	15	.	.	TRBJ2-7	TGCAGTGCTAGCGGCAGTACGGTAAAACCCTACGAGCAGTACTTC	CSASGSTVKPYEQYF
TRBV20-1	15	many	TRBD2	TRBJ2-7	TGCAGTGCTAGAGATAGGACTAGCGGGAGTGAGAGGAGGTACTTC	CSARDRTSGSERRYF
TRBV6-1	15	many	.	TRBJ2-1	TGTGCCAGCAGTGAACGCCGGGGCTCCTACAATGAGCAGTTCTTC	CASSERRGSYNEQFF
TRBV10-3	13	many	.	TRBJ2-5	TGTGCCATCAGTGAACGGGAACGAGAGACCCAGTACTTC	CAISERERETQYF
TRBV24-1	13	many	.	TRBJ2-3	TGTGCCGCTGGACTACCTAGCACAGATACGCAGTATTTT	CAAGLPSTDTQYF
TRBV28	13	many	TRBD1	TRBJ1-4	TGTGCCAGCAGTTTGACAGGGGGTCGAAAACTGTTTTTT	CASSLTGGRKLFF
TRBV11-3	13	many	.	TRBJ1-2	TGTGCCAGCAGCTTAACCAGCCTGCGTGGCTACACCTTC	CASSLTSLRGYTF
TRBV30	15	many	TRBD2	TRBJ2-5	TGTGCCTGGAAACCCGCGGGGGTAGTCCAAGAGACCCAGTACTTC	CAWKPAGVVQETQYF
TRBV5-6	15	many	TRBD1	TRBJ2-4	TGTGCCAGCAGCACCTTGACAGGGGGGGAAAACATTCAGTACTTC	CASSTLTGGENIQYF
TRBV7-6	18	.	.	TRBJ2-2	TGTGCCAGGAGCTTAGCGATTCCCCGGGGCACGGACTCCGGGGAGCTGTTTTTT	CARSLAIPRGTDSGELFF
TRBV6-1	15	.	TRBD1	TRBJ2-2	TGTGCCAGCACCATGGACAGGGCCGTCACCGGTGAGCTGTTTTTT	CASTMDRAVTGELFF
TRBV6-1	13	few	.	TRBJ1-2	TGTGCCAGCAGCCCCGGTCCCCGGCCTTGCTACACCTTC	CASSPGPRPCYTF
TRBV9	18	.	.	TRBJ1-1	TGTGCCAGCAGCGTTATGCCCATTCTCAGGTGGCAGGACACTGAAGCTTTCTTT	CASSVMPILRWQDTEAFF
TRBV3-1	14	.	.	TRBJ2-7	TGTGCCAGCAGCCAAGAGCGGCGGCTCTACGAGCAGTACTTC	CASSQERRLYEQYF
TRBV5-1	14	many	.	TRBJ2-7	TGCGCCAGCAGCTTGGAAGCAGGGCCCTACGAGCAGTACTTC	CASSLEAGPYEQYF
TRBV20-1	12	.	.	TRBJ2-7	TGCAGTGCTAGCCCACTCTCCTACGAGCAGTACTTC	CSASPLSYEQYF
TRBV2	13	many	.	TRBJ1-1	TGTGCCAGCAGCAGCACAGCTAACACTGAAGCTTTCTTT	CASSSTANTEAFF
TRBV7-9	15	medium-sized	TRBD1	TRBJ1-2	TGTGCCAGCAGCTTAGGGACAGGGCCGCTCTATGGCTACACCTTC	CASSLGTGPLYGYTF
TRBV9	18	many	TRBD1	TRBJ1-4	TGTGCCAGCAGCGTATCGGCAGGGGGCTACTTGGTGGGTGAAAAACTGTTTTTT	CASSVSAGGYLVGEKLFF
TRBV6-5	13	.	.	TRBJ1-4	TGTGCCAGTAGAAGGACCGATGACGAAAAACTGTTTTTT	CASRRTDDEKLFF
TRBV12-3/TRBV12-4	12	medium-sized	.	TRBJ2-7	TGTGCCAGCAGTACGACAGAATACGAGCAGTACTTC	CASSTTEYEQYF
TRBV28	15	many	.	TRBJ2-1	TGTGCCAGCAGTTTGCCGGCCCGCTCCTACAATGAGCAGTTCTTC	CASSLPARSYNEQFF
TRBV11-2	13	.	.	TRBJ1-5	TGTGCCAGCAGCTCCCGTCGCAATCAGCCCCAGCATTTT	CASSSRRNQPQHF
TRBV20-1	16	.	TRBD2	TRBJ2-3	TGCAGTGCTAGCAGACTAGCGGGGTTCTCCACAGATGCGCAGTATTTT	CSASRLAGFSTDAQYF
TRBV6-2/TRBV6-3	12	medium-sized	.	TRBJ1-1	TGTGCCAGCAGATACAGGGCCACTGAAGCTTTCTTT	CASRYRATEAFF
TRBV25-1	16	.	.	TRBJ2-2	TGTGCCAGCAGTGGGTATTGTGCCGGAGGCACCGGGGAGCTGTTTTTT	CASSGYCAGGTGELFF
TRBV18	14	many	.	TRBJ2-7	TGTGCCAGCTCACCGGGAGGGGGGCCCTACGAGCAGTACTTC	CASSPGGGPYEQYF
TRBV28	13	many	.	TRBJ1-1	TGTGCCAGCAGTTTTCAGGGGAGGGATGAAGCTTTCTTT	CASSFQGRDEAFF
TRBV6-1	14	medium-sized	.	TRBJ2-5	TGTGCCAGCAGTGAAAACCAGGTGGGAGAGACCCAGTACTTC	CASSENQVGETQYF
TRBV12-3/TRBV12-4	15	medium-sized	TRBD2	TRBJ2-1	TGTGCCAGCAGTTTTTCGTATCGCGGGGGGGCTGAGCAGTTCTTC	CASSFSYRGGAEQFF
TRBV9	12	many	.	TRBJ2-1	TGTGCCAGCAGCGCCCCCGGGGCGGCGCAGTTCTTC	CASSAPGAAQFF
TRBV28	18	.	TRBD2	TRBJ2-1	TGTGCCAGCAGTTACCTGGGACTAGCGGGAGGACGTCCTAGCGAGCAGTTCTTC	CASSYLGLAGGRPSEQFF
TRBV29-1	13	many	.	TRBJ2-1	TGCAGCGTTGGGGAACCGGTATACAATGAGCAGTTCTTC	CSVGEPVYNEQFF
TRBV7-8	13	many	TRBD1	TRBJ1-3	TGTGCCAGCCGAGACAGGGTTCACAACACCATATATTTT	CASRDRVHNTIYF
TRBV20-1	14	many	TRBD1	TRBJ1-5	TGCAGTGCAACCACAGGGGATCTGGTTCAGCCCCAGCATTTT	CSATTGDLVQPQHF
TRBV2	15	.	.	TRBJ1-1	TGTGCCAGCGGGGCCAACAAGGGGGAGTTGACTGAAGCTTTCTTT	CASGANKGELTEAFF